Below are 19 T cell receptor beta chains sequenced from a single sample in a study of T cells in Graves' hyperthyroidism and ophthalmopathy. Amplification of TCR beta CDR3 regions was performed using RNA transcripts as template. The primer set for the first-round RT-PCR of the TCR CDR3 was HTBI. MiXCR was run by TCRdb on the multiplex PCR reads, yielding one entry per CDR3 protein. The sample holds a few hundred thousand distinct CDR3 sequences, more than 12% seen once. Material for sequencing was blood. The receptors were gathered from a woman aged 25 to 39 with Graves' hyperthyroidism.

This clonotype was recorded at least ten times. The CDR3 protein is CASSLGLAVDTDTQYF. Written as DNA, the CDR3 is TGCGCCAGCAGCTTGGGGCTAGCGGTCGACACAGATACGCAGTATTTT. The chain is built from TRBV5-1 and TRBJ2-3; 7 bases fit TRBD2. V lost 0 bases, J lost 2 bases, and 6 bases stayed unmatched. The CDR3 length is 16 residues. Per germline, CDR1 SGHRS and CDR2 YFSETQ.

This clonotype was seen many times. The chain is built from TRBV3-1 and TRBJ2-3, with a weak D call TRBD2 (6 bases). The germline gives CDR1 LGHDT, CDR2 YNNKEL (reference sequence). V was shortened by 5 bases and J by 5 bases, with 20 bases between the two germline ends. There are 16 residues in the CDR3. The CDR3 coding sequence is TGTGCCAGCAGCTCGAGAGTTAGCGGAACAATAGATACGCAGTATTTT. This codes for CASSSRVSGTIDTQYF.

There are many counts of this clonotype. This CDR3 reads CASARRLTSYNEQFF. The CDR3 DNA reads TGTGCCAGCGCCCGTAGACTAACTTCCTACAATGAGCAGTTCTTC. This rearrangement joins TRBV13 to TRBJ2-1, with D tentatively TRBD2 (5 bases). The CDR3 runs to 15 residues. Trimming cost V 8 bases and J 1 base, with 15 bases left between them. The germline gives CDR1 PRHDT, CDR2 FYEKMQ (reference sequence).

Many counts were recorded for this clonotype. The chain employs TRBV28 and TRBJ2-1; 10 nucleotides line up with TRBD1. The V gene end was trimmed by 5 bases and the J gene end by 6 bases; junction bases not matched to a gene: 7. The germline CDR1 and CDR2 sequences are MDHEN and SYDVKM. This CDR3 has 15 amino acids. CDR3 in DNA: TGTGCCAGCAGTCCCCCGGGACAGGGGACCAATGAGCAGTTCTTC. Encoded protein: CASSPPGQGTNEQFF.

This chain uses TRBV28 with TRBJ1-4; D remains unclear. Germline CDR1 MDHEN, CDR2 SYDVKM. Trimming removed 7 bases from V and 3 bases from J, with 9 bases in between. CDR3 length: 13 residues. CDR3 nucleotide sequence: TGTGCCAGCAACCGGGATCCTAATGAAAAACTGTTTTTT. The encoded protein is CASNRDPNEKLFF. The whole variable domain, filled in from reference TRBV28 and TRBJ1-4, reads DVKVTQSSRYLVKRTGEKVFLECVQDMDHENMFWYRQDPGLGLRLIYFSYDVKMKEKGDIPEGYSVSREKKERFSLILESASTNQTSMYLCASNRDPNEKLFFGSGTQLSVL.

There are a few counts of this clonotype. V usage is TRBV7-9 and J usage is TRBJ1-1; D is uncertain. Trimming pared 5 bases from V and 1 base from J, leaving 11 bases between. CDR3 length: 14 amino acids. Germline values: CDR1 SEHNR, CDR2 FQNEAQ (reference sequence). CDR3: CASSQSAQNTEAFF. In DNA, the CDR3 is TGTGCCAGCAGCCAATCTGCCCAGAACACTGAAGCTTTCTTT.

This clonotype was found a few times. The chain has TRBV28 and TRBJ1-5; TRBD1 agrees at 10 bases. This CDR3 has 18 residues. Unmatched junction bases numbered 8, after V lost 1 base and J lost 2 bases. Germline V gene sequence: CDR1 MDHEN, CDR2 SYDVKM. CDR3 sequence (DNA): TGTGCCAGCAGTTTATATTATCGGGACAGGGGTGGCAATCAGCCCCAGCATTTT. Its protein is CASSLYYRDRGGNQPQHF.

This clonotype was seen many times. J is TRBJ2-1 and V is TRBV7-2, with unresolved D. Trimming shortened V by 6 bases and J by 7 bases, and 13 bases separated the two germline ends. Germline lookup yields CDR1 SGHTA and CDR2 FQGNSA. This CDR3 is 13 amino acids long. The chain's CDR3 is CASRRMQYNEQFF. DNA for the CDR3: TGTGCCAGCAGGCGGATGCAATATAATGAGCAGTTCTTC.

This chain uses TRBV28 with TRBJ2-7, with a possible D match to TRBD1 (5 bases). CDR3 length: 13 amino acids. Looked up from germline, CDR1 is MDHEN and CDR2 is SYDVKM. Trimming left V 6 bases short and J 3 bases short, with 12 bases between. The CDR3 protein is CASRGPEVYEQYF. CDR3 coding DNA: TGTGCCAGCAGGGGGCCCGAGGTCTACGAGCAGTACTTC.

This clonotype was detected many times. This rearrangement joins TRBV2 to TRBJ2-3; D perhaps matches TRBD1 (7 bases). Trimming left V 6 bases short and J 3 bases short, with 10 bases between. Germline CDR1 SNHLY, CDR2 FYNNEI. The CDR3 consists of 13 residues. The CDR3 coding sequence is TGTGCCAGCAGCGCGGGACAGACAGATACGCAGTATTTT. This encodes CASSAGQTDTQYF. The whole variable domain, remainder taken from reference TRBV2 and TRBJ2-3, is EPEVTQTPSHQVTQMGQEVILRCVPISNHLYFYWYRQILGQKVEFLVSFYNNEISEKSEIFDDQFSVERPDGSNFTLKIRSTKLEDSAMYFCASSAGQTDTQYFGPGTRLTVL.

This clonotype was picked up many times. The chain is built from TRBV28 and TRBJ2-7, with D unclear. V was pared by 3 bases and J by 5 bases, with 14 bases between. The CDR3 loop spans 14 amino acids. Germline V gene data show CDR1 as MDHEN and CDR2 as SYDVKM. The CDR3: CASSLGSWLDEQYF. The CDR3 region has the DNA TGTGCCAGCAGTTTGGGCTCCTGGCTGGACGAGCAGTACTTC.

This clonotype was seen a few times. The chain has TRBV5-1 and TRBJ1-2; D unresolved. The CDR3 runs 15 residues. Between the trimmed V and J ends, which lost 4 bases and 2 bases, there was a span of 15 bases. CDR1 and CDR2 (germline): SGHRS, YFSETQ. Written as DNA, the CDR3 is TGCGCCAGCAGCCAGAACCAGGCGGGAAACTATGGCTACACCTTC. Residues: CASSQNQAGNYGYTF.

The table lists this clonotype with a few counts. The chain has TRBV4-2 and TRBJ1-6, with unresolved D. V lost 3 bases, J lost 8 bases, and 5 bases lay in between. The CDR3 has 12 amino acids. Germline CDR1 LGHNA, CDR2 YNFKEQ. The CDR3 DNA reads as TGTGCCAGCAGCCATCCGGATTCACCCCTCCACTTT. As protein: CASSHPDSPLHF.

The genes are TRBV7-7 and TRBJ2-5; no definite D call. The ends were cut back, 5 bases at V and 4 bases at J, with 14 bases in the middle. Germline V CDR1 and CDR2: SSHAT, FNYEAQ (reference sequence). This CDR3 is built from 14 residues. CDR3 amino acids: CASSQLRASETQYF. The CDR3 DNA sequence: TGTGCCAGCAGCCAACTCCGGGCCTCAGAGACCCAGTACTTC.

This clonotype was recorded a few times. This chain connects TRBV11-1 to TRBJ2-4; D remains ambiguous. From germline, CDR1 is SGHAT and CDR2 FQDESV (reference sequence). Trimming shortened V by 3 bases and J by 2 bases, and 14 bases separated the two germline ends. This CDR3 spans 16 amino acids. The DNA of the CDR3 is TGTGCCAGCAGCTTGACAACGGTGCGGACCAAAAACATTCAGTACTTC. It encodes CASSLTTVRTKNIQYF.

J is TRBJ2-1 and V is TRBV7-9; no clear D gene. Germline V lookup: CDR1 SEHNR, CDR2 FQNEAQ (reference sequence). Trimming stripped 1 base from V and 12 bases from J, with 10 bases between. CDR3 length: 12 amino acids. In DNA, the CDR3 is TGTGCCAGCAGCTTAGTCGGCGTCTCGCAGTTCTTC. It codes for CASSLVGVSQFF.

This clonotype was seen only a few times. The chain employs TRBV6-1 and TRBJ1-2, with D unresolved. The CDR3 consists of 13 residues. CDR1 is MNHNS, CDR2 SASEGT, per germline. Trimming took 3 bases from V and 0 from J, leaving 5 bases between them. CDR3 sequence: CASSESSNYGYTF. Written as DNA, the CDR3 is TGTGCCAGCAGTGAGAGCTCTAACTATGGCTACACCTTC.

The V call is TRBV28, the J call TRBJ2-3; 10 bases align to TRBD1. This CDR3 comprises 15 residues. Per the germline V gene, CDR1 is MDHEN and CDR2 is SYDVKM. The J segment lost 3 bases and the V segment lost 5 bases, leaving 5 bases of the junction unmatched. The CDR3 region is CASSTPGQGTDTQYF. DNA of the CDR3: TGTGCCAGCAGTACACCGGGACAGGGGACAGATACGCAGTATTTT.

This clonotype was detected many times. This sequence joins TRBV7-2 and TRBJ2-3, with TRBD2 matching 10 bases. With V trimmed by 5 bases and J by 4 bases, 6 bases remained unmatched. CDR3 length: 15 residues. Germline CDR1 is SGHTA and CDR2 is FQGNSA. CDR3 residues: CASSTSSGSADTQYF. In nucleotides, the CDR3 is TGTGCCAGCAGCACTTCTAGCGGGAGCGCAGATACGCAGTATTTT. Using reference TRBV7-2 and TRBJ2-3 for the parts outside the CDR3, the full variable domain is GAGVSQSPSNKVTEKGKDVELRCDPISGHTALYWYRQSLGQGLEFLIYFQGNSAPDKSGLPSDRFSAERTGGSVSTLTIQRTQQEDSAVYLCASSTSSGSADTQYFGPGTRLTVL.